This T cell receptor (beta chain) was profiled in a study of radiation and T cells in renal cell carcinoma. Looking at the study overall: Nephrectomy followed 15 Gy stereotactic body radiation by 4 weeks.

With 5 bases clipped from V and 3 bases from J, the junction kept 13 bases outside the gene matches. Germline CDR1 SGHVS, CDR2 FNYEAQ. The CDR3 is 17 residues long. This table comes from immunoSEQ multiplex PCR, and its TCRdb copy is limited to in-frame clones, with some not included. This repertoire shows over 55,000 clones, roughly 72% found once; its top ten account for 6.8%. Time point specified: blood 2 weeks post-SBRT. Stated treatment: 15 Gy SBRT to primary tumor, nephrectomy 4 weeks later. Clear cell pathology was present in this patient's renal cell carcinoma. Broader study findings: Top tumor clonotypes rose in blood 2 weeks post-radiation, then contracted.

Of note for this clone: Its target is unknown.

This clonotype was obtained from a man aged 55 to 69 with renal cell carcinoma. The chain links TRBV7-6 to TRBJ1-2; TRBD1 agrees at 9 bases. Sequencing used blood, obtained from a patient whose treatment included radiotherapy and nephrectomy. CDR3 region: CASSRGQGHPSDYGYTF. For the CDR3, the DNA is TGTGCCAGCAGCAGAGGACAGGGGCACCCCTCTGACTATGGCTACACCTTC.